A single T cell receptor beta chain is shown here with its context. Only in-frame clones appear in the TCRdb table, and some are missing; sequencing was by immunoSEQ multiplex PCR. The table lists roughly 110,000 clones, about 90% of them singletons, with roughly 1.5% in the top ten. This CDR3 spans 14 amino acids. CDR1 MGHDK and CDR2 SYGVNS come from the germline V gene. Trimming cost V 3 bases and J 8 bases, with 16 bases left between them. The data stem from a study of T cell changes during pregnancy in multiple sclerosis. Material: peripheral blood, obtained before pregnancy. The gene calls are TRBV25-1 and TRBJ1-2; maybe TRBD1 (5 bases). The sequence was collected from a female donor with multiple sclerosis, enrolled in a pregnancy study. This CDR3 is CASSDKGGVRGYTF. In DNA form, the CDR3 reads TGTGCCAGCAGTGATAAGGGAGGGGTTCGCGGCTACACCTTC.